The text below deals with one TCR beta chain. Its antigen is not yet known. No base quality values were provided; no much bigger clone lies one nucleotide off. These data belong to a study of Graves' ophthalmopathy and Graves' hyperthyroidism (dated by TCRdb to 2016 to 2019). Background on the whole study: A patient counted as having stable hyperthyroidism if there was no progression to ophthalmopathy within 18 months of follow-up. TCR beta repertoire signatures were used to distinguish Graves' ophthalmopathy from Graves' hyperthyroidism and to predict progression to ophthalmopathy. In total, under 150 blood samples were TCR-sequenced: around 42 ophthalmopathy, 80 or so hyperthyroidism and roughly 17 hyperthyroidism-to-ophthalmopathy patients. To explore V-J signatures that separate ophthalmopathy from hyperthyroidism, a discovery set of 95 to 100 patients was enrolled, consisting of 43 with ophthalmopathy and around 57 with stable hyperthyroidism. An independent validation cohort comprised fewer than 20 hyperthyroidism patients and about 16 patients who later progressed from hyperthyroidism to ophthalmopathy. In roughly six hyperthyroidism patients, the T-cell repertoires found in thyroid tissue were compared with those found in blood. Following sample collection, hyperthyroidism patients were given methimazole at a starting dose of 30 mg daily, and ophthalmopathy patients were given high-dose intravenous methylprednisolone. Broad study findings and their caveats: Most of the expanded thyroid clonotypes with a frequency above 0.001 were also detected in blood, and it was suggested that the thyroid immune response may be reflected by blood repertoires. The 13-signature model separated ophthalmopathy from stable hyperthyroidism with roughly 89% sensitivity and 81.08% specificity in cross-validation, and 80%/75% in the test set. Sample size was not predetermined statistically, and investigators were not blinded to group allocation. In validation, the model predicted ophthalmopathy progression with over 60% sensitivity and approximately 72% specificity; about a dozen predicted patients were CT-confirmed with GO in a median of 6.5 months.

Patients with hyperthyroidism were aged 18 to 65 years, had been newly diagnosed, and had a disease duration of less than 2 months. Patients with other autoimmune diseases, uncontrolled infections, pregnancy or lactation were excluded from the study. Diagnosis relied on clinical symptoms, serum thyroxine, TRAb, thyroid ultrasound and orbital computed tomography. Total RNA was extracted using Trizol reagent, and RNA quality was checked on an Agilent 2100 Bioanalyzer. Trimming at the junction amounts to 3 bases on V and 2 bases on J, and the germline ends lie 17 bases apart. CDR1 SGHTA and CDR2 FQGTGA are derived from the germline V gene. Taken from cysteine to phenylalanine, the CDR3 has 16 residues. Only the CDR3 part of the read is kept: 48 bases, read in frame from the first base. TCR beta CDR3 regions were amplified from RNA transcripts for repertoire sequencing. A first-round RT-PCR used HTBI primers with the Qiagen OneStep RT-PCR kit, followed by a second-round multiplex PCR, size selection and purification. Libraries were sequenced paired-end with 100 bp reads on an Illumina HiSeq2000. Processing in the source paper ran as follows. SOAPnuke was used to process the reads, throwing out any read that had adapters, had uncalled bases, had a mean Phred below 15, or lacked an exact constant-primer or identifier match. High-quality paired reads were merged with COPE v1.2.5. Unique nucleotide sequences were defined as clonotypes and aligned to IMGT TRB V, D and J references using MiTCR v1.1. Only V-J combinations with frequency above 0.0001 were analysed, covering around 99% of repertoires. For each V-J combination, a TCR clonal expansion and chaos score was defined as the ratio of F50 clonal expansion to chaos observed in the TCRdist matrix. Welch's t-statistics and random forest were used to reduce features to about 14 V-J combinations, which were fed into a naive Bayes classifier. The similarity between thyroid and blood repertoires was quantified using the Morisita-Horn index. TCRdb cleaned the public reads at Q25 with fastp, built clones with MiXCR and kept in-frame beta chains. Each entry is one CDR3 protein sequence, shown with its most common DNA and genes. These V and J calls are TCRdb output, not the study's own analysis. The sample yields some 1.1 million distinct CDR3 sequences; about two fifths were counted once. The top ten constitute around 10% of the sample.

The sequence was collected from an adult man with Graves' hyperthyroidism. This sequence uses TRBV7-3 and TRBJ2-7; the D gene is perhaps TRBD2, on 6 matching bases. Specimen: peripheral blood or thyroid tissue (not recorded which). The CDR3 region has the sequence CASSLVSGQRAYEQYF. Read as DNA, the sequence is TGTGCCAGCAGCTTGGTTAGCGGTCAGCGGGCCTACGAGCAGTACTTC.